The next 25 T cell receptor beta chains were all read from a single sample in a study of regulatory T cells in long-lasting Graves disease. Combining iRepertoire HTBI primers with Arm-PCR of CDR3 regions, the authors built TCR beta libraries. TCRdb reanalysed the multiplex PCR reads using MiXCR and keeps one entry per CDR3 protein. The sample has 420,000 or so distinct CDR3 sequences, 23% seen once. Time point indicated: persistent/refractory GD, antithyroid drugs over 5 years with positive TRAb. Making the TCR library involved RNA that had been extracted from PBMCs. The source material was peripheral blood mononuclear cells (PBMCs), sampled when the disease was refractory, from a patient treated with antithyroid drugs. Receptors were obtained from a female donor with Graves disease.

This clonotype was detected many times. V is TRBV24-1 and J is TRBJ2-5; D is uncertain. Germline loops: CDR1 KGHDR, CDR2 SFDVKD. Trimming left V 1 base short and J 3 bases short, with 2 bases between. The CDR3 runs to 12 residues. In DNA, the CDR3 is TGTGCCACCAGTGATTTTAAAGAGACCCAGTACTTC. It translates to CATSDFKETQYF.

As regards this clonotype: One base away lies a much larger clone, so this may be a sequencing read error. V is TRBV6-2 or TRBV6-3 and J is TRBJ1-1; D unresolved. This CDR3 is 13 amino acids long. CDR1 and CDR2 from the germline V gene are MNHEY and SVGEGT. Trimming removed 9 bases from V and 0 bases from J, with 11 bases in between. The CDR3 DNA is TGTGCCAGAAGCGAGGACGTGAACACTGAAGCTTTCTTT. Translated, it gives CARSEDVNTEAFF.

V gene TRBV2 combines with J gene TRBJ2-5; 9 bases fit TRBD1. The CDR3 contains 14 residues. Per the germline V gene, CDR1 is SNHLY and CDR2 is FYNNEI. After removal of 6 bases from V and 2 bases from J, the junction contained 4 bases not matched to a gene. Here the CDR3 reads CASSFGTGQETQYF. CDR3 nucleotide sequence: TGTGCCAGCAGCTTCGGGACAGGGCAAGAGACCCAGTACTTC. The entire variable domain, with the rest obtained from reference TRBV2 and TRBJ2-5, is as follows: EPEVTQTPSHQVTQMGQEVILRCVPISNHLYFYWYRQILGQKVEFLVSFYNNEISEKSEIFDDQFSVERPDGSNFTLKIRSTKLEDSAMYFCASSFGTGQETQYFGPGTRLLVL.

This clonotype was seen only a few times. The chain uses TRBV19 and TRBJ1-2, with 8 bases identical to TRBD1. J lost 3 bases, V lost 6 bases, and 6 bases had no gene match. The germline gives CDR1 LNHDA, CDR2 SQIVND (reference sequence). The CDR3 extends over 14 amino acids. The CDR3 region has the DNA TGTGCCAGTAGCAGGACAGGGTTTGACTATGGCTACACCTTC. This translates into CASSRTGFDYGYTF.

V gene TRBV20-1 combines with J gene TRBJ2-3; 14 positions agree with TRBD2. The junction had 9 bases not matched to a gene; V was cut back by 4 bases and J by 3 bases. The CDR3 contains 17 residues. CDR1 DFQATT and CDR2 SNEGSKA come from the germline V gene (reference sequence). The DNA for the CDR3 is TGCAGTGCTAACCCCTACGGGACTAGCGGGAGAACAGATACGCAGTATTTT. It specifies CSANPYGTSGRTDTQYF.

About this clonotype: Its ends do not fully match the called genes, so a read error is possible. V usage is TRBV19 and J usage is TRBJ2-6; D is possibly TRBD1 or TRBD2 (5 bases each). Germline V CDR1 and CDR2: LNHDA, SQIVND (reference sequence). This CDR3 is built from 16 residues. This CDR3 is CASSDSSGAGADVLTF. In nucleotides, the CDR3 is TGTGCCAGTAGCGATAGTTCCGGGGCTGGGGCCGACGTCCTGACTTTC.

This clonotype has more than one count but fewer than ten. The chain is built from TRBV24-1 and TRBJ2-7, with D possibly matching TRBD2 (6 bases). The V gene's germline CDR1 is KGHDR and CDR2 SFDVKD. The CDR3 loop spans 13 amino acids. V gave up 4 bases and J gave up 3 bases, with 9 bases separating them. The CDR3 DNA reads TGTGCCACCAGTGAGGGACTTGACTACGAGCAGTACTTC. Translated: CATSEGLDYEQYF.

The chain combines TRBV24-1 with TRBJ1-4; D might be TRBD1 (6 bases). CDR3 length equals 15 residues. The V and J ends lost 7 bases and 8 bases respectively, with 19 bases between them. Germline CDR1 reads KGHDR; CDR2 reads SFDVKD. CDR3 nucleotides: TGTGCCACCAGCTCCGGCGGGGGGGCAAGAGAAAAACTGTTTTTT. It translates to CATSSGGGAREKLFF.

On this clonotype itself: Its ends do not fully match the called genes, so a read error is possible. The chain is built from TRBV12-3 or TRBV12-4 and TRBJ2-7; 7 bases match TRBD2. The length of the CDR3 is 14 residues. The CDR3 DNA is TGTGCCAACAGTTTTGGCGGGAGCTCCTACGAGCAGTACTTC. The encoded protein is CANSFGGSSYEQYF.

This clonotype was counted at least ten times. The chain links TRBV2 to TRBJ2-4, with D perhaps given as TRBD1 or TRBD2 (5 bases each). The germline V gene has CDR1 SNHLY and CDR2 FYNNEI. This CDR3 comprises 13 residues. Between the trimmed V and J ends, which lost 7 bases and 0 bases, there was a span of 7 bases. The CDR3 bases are TGTGCCAGCACGGGGCTAGCCAAAAACATTCAGTACTTC. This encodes CASTGLAKNIQYF.

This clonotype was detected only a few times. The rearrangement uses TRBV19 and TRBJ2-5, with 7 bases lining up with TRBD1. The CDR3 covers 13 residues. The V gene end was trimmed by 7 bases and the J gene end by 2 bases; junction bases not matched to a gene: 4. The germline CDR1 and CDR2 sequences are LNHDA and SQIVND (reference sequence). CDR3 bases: TGTGCCAGTACGCCAGGGGGACAAGAGACCCAGTACTTC. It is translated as CASTPGGQETQYF.

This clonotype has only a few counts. CDR3 loop: CASLPRDRANTGELFF. The CDR3 nucleotides are TGTGCCAGCCTACCCCGGGACAGGGCGAACACCGGGGAGCTGTTTTTT. The chain uses TRBV6-1 and TRBJ2-2; TRBD1 matches 9 bases. The length of the CDR3 is 16 residues. Germline V gene data show CDR1 as MNHNS and CDR2 as SASEGT. J gave up 0 bases and V 8 bases, and 7 bases lay outside the gene matches.

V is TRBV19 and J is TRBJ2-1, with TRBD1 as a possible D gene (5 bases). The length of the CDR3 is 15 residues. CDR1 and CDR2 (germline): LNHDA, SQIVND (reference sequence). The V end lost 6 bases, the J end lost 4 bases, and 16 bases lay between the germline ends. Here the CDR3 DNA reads TGTGCCAGTAGCTCCCTTGAGAGGACATACAATGAGCAGTTCTTC. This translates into CASSSLERTYNEQFF.

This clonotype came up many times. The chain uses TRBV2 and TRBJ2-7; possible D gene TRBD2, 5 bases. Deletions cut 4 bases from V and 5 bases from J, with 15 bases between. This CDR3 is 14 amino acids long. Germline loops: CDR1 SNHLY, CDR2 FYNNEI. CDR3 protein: CASSGSRRDDEQYF. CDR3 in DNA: TGTGCCAGCAGTGGTAGCCGACGGGATGACGAGCAGTACTTC. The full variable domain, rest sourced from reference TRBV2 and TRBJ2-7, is EPEVTQTPSHQVTQMGQEVILRCVPISNHLYFYWYRQILGQKVEFLVSFYNNEISEKSEIFDDQFSVERPDGSNFTLKIRSTKLEDSAMYFCASSGSRRDDEQYFGPGTRLTVT.

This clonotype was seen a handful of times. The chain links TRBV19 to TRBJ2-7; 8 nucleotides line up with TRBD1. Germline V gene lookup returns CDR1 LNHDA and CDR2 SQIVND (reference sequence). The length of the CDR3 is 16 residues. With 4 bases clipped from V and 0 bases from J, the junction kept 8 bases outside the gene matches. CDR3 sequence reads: CASSNSPGQGSYEQYF. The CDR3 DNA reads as TGTGCCAGTAGTAACTCCCCCGGACAGGGCTCCTACGAGCAGTACTTC.

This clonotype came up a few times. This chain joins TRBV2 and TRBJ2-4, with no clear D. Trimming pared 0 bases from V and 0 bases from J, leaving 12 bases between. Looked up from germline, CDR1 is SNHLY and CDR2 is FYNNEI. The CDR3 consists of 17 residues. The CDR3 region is CASSEARAPIAKNIQYF. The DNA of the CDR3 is TGTGCCAGCAGTGAAGCGCGTGCCCCTATAGCCAAAAACATTCAGTACTTC.

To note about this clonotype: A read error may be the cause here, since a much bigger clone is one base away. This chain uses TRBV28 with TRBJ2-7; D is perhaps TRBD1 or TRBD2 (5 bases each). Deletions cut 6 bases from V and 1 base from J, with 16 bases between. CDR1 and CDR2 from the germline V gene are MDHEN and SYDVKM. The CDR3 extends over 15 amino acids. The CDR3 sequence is CASRPGPAASYEQYF. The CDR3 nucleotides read TGTGCCAGCAGACCGGGACCAGCGGCTTCCTACGAGCAGTACTTC.

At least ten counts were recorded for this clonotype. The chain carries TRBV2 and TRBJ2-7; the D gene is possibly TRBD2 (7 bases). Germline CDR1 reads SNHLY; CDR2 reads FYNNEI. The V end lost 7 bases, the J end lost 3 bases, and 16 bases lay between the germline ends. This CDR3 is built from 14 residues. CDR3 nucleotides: TGTGCCAGCACTCAAGGGAGGGGGGGCTACGAGCAGTACTTC. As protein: CASTQGRGGYEQYF. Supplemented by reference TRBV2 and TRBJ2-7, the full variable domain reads EPEVTQTPSHQVTQMGQEVILRCVPISNHLYFYWYRQILGQKVEFLVSFYNNEISEKSEIFDDQFSVERPDGSNFTLKIRSTKLEDSAMYFCASTQGRGGYEQYFGPGTRLTVT.

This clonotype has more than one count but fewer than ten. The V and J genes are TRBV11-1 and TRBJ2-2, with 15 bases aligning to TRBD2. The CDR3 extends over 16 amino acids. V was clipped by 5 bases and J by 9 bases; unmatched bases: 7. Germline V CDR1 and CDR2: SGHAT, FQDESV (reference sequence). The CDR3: CASSNGLAGGPRELFF. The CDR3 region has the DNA TGTGCCAGCAGCAACGGACTAGCGGGAGGGCCCCGGGAGCTGTTTTTT.

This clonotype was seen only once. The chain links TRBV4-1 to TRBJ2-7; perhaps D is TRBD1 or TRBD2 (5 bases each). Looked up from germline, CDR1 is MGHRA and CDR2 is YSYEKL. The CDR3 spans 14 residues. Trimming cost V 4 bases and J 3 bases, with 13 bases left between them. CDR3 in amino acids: CASSPGRLNYEQYF. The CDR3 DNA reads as TGCGCCAGCAGCCCGGGACGACTGAACTACGAGCAGTACTTC.

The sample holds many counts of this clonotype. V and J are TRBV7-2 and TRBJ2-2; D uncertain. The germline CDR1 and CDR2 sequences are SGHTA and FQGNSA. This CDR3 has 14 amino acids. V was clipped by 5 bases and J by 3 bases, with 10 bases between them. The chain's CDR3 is CASSNDGYTGELFF. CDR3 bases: TGTGCCAGCAGCAATGACGGATACACCGGGGAGCTGTTTTTT.

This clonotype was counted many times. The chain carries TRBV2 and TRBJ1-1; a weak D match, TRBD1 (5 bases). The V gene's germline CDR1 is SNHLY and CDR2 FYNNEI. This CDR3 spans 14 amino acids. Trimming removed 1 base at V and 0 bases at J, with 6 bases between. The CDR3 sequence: CASSEEGMNTEAFF. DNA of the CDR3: TGTGCCAGCAGTGAAGAGGGGATGAACACTGAAGCTTTCTTT.

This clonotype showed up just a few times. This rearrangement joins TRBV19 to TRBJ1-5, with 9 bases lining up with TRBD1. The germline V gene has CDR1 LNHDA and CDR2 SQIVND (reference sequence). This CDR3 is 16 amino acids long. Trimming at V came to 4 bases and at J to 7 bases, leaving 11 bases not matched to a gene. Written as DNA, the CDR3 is TGTGCCAGTAGTACATTGGACAGGGGCCGAAAGCAGCCCCAGCATTTT. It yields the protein CASSTLDRGRKQPQHF.

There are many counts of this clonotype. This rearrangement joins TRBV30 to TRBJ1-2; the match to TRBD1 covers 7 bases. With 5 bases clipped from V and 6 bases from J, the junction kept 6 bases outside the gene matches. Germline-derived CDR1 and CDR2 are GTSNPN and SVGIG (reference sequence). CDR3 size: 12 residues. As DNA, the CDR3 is TGTGCCTGGGAACGGGACAGAGATGGCTACACCTTC. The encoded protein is CAWERDRDGYTF.

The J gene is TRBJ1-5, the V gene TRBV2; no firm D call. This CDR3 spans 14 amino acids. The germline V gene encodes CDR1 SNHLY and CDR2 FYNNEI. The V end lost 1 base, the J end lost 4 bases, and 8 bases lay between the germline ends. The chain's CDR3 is CASSEVAANQPQHF. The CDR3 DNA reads TGTGCCAGCAGTGAAGTGGCAGCGAATCAGCCCCAGCATTTT.